A few counts support the clone carrying this T cell receptor beta chain. This entry is derived from a study of identical twins. TCRdb itself ran the 5' RACE reads through MiXCR, one entry per CDR3 protein. The data hold about 1.7 million distinct CDR3 sequences, with under 35% observed a single time. The receptor was derived from a newborn girl in good health. The material sequenced was cord blood.

The CDR3, as DNA: TGCAGCGTGGGGAGCGGCGGGAATGAGCAGTTCTTC. It codes for CSVGSGGNEQFF. The V and J genes are TRBV29-1 and TRBJ2-1, with D possibly matching TRBD2 (5 bases). This CDR3 spans 12 amino acids. Germline assignment: CDR1 SQVTM and CDR2 ANQGSEA. V was trimmed by 6 bases and J by 7 bases, leaving 13 bases between them.